The 21 T cell receptor beta chains presented below share a single source sample, sequenced in a study of high-grade serous ovarian cancer treatment subgroups. Tumor samples were taken before definitive surgery or chemotherapy. Some clones are missing from TCRdb's copy, which holds only in-frame ones; the method was immunoSEQ multiplex PCR. The sample has 7,500 to 9,000 clones; 76% are singletons. The sample taken for sequencing was tumor tissue. The origin of the receptors is a human donor with high-grade serous ovarian cancer.

The chain uses TRBV19 and TRBJ2-5; 9 bases are shared with TRBD2. The tail of the sequence fits TRBJ2-7 better, so the J call may be wrong. The CDR3 consists of 16 residues. Germline V lookup: CDR1 LNHDA, CDR2 SQIVND (reference sequence). As DNA, the CDR3 is TGTGCCAGTAGTAGGACGACTCAGCGGGGGGCCTACGAGCAGTACTTC. This gives the protein CASSRTTQRGAYEQYF.

This clone was counted only a few times. This rearrangement joins TRBV29-1 to TRBJ2-7; the D call may be TRBD1 or TRBD2 (6 bases each). Trimming removed 6 bases at V and 1 base at J, with 16 bases between. CDR1 SQVTM and CDR2 ANQGSEA come from the germline V gene. This CDR3 spans 14 amino acids. CDR3 region: CSVRGTPGSYEQYF. CDR3 coding DNA: TGCAGCGTAAGGGGGACTCCTGGGTCCTACGAGCAGTACTTC.

This sequence joins TRBV2 and TRBJ2-7; 9 bases map to TRBD1. Germline assignment: CDR1 SNHLY and CDR2 FYNNEI. The CDR3 has 15 amino acids. V shed 0 bases and J 3 bases; nucleotides not matched to a gene: 3. As DNA, the CDR3 is TGTGCCAGCAGTGAAGCCGGGACAGGGATCTACGAGCAGTACTTC. This translates into CASSEAGTGIYEQYF.

The rearrangement uses TRBV28 and TRBJ1-5; D unresolved. CDR1 is MDHEN and CDR2 is SYDVKM in the germline V gene. Trimming shortened V by 7 bases and J by 9 bases, and 22 bases separated the two germline ends. The CDR3 covers 15 residues. The DNA for the CDR3 is TGTGCCAGCACCCTCGCGGGAGGGAAAAAGTGGCCCCAGCATTTT. Its translation is CASTLAGGKKWPQHF.

J is TRBJ2-1 and V is TRBV2; possible D gene TRBD1, 5 bases. Per germline, CDR1 SNHLY and CDR2 FYNNEI. V was trimmed by 2 bases and J by 6 bases, leaving 14 bases between them. The CDR3 runs 15 residues. CDR3 sequence reads: CASSEQGTFINEQFF. DNA for the CDR3: TGTGCCAGCAGTGAACAGGGCACGTTTATCAATGAGCAGTTCTTC. Based on the CDR3 plus reference TRBV2 and TRBJ2-1, the full variable domain is EPEVTQTPSHQVTQMGQEVILRCVPISNHLYFYWYRQILGQKVEFLVSFYNNEISEKSEIFDDQFSVERPDGSNFTLKIRSTKLEDSAMYFCASSEQGTFINEQFFGPGTRLTVL.

The gene calls are TRBV7-5 and TRBJ2-3. TRBV7-5 is flagged as a pseudogene. This CDR3 has 16 residues. The CDR3 sequence: CARIPVGRGPEDTQYF. DNA for the CDR3: TGTGCCAGAATCCCAGTCGGGCGAGGACCCGAAGATACGCAGTATTTT.

The chain links TRBV28 to TRBJ1-1; D ambiguous. Per germline, CDR1 MDHEN and CDR2 SYDVKM. CDR3 size: 12 residues. Trimming shortened V by 6 bases and J by 5 bases, and 10 bases separated the two germline ends. The CDR3 protein is CASSYGRTEAFF. As DNA, the CDR3 is TGTGCCAGCAGCTATGGGAGGACTGAAGCTTTCTTT.

The rearrangement joins TRBV29-1 to TRBJ2-5; D gene uncertain. The germline gives CDR1 SQVTM, CDR2 ANQGSEA. The length of the CDR3 is 14 residues. With 3 bases removed from V and 0 bases from J, the gap between germline ends came to 11 bases. The CDR3 DNA reads TGCAGCGTTGATCGGGCGACGTACCAAGAGACCCAGTACTTC. Translation gives CSVDRATYQETQYF.

The chain carries TRBV19 and TRBJ2-5, with TRBD2 matching 9 bases. Trimming removed 6 bases from V and 3 bases from J; junction bases left unmatched: 8. The length of the CDR3 is 15 residues. Per the germline V gene, CDR1 is LNHDA and CDR2 is SQIVND (reference sequence). The chain's CDR3 is CASRGASGAEETQYF. The CDR3 DNA reads TGTGCCAGTAGGGGGGCTAGCGGGGCGGAAGAGACCCAGTACTTC.

The rearrangement links TRBV15 to TRBJ1-6; D remains ambiguous. This CDR3 has 17 residues. Germline V gene lookup returns CDR1 LNHNV and CDR2 YYDKDF (reference sequence). Trimming removed 0 bases at V and 8 bases at J, with 17 bases between. The CDR3 is CATSRDEAGGRDSPLHF. In nucleotides, the CDR3 is TGTGCCACCAGCAGAGATGAGGCGGGAGGGAGGGATTCACCCCTCCACTTT.

The rearrangement joins TRBV7-2 to TRBJ2-3; tentatively, D is TRBD1 (6 bases). The V gene lost 4 bases and the J gene lost 4 bases, with 15 bases spanning the gap. CDR1 is SGHTA and CDR2 is FQGNSA in the germline V gene. CDR3 length: 15 amino acids. The CDR3 loop is CASSWGQGGPDTQYF. In DNA, the CDR3 is TGTGCCAGCAGCTGGGGGCAAGGTGGTCCAGATACGCAGTATTTT.

The chain recombines TRBV7-2 with TRBJ1-4, with TRBD1 as a possible D gene (6 bases). This CDR3 comprises 15 residues. Trimming removed 5 bases from V and 3 bases from J, with 13 bases in between. From germline, CDR1 is SGHTA and CDR2 FQGNSA. The CDR3 sequence is CASSVRGGSNEKLFF. As DNA, the CDR3 is TGTGCCAGCAGCGTCAGGGGAGGGTCTAATGAAAAACTGTTTTTT.

The chain links TRBV2 to TRBJ2-3; D ambiguous. Germline assignment: CDR1 SNHLY and CDR2 FYNNEI. Trimming took off 2 bases at V and 3 bases at J, with 3 bases between the two ends. The CDR3 has 12 amino acids. The chain's CDR3 is CASSERTDTQYF. In DNA form, the CDR3 reads TGTGCCAGCAGTGAAAGAACAGATACGCAGTATTTT.

The chain couples TRBV11-3 to TRBJ1-3; D may be TRBD1 (6 bases). The CDR3 has 16 amino acids. Trimming stripped 1 base from V and 5 bases from J, with 15 bases between. Germline CDR1 and CDR2: SGHNT and YENEEA. The CDR3 nucleotides read TGTGCCAGCAGCTTAGCGGGCCGGGACATCAGAAACACCATATATTTT. Protein product: CASSLAGRDIRNTIYF. Full variable domain (missing parts from reference TRBV11-3 and TRBJ1-3): EAGVVQSPRYKIIEKKQPVAFWCNPISGHNTLYWYLQNLGQGPELLIRYENEEAVDDSQLPKDRFSAERLKGVDSTLKIQPAELGDSAVYLCASSLAGRDIRNTIYFGEGSWLTVV.

The table lists this clone with a count of one. The chain is built from TRBV6-7 and TRBJ1-1; 8 nucleotides agree with TRBD1. TRBV6-7 qualifies as an ORF whose function is uncertain. J lost 4 bases, V lost 0 bases, and 13 bases had no gene match. The CDR3 runs 18 residues. CDR3 amino acids: CASSYSGRTGPRLTEAFF. The CDR3 region has the DNA TGTGCCAGCAGTTACTCAGGTCGGACAGGGCCTCGCCTCACTGAAGCTTTCTTT.

This chain links TRBV4-3 with TRBJ2-6; the match to TRBD2 covers 7 bases. The V segment lost 2 bases and the J segment 4 bases; nucleotides outside the gene matches: 2. CDR3 length: 15 residues. Germline CDR1 LGHNA, CDR2 YSLEER. The CDR3 region is CASSQLAAGANVLTF. The CDR3 DNA sequence: TGCGCCAGCAGCCAACTAGCGGCCGGGGCCAACGTCCTGACTTTC.

The chain uses TRBV19 and TRBJ1-4; 7 bases align to TRBD1. The ends lost 5 bases at V and 1 base at J; junction bases unmatched: 7. The CDR3 extends over 16 amino acids. The germline V gene encodes CDR1 LNHDA and CDR2 SQIVND (reference sequence). This CDR3 is CASSPGTAQTNEKLFF. The CDR3, as DNA: TGTGCCAGTAGTCCCGGGACAGCCCAAACTAATGAAAAACTGTTTTTT.

The chain combines TRBV5-8 with TRBJ1-4, with 8 bases identical to TRBD1. V was pared by 2 bases and J by 3 bases, with 12 bases of the junction left unmatched. From germline, CDR1 is SGHTS and CDR2 YDEGEE. The CDR3 totals 18 residues. The CDR3 loop reads CASSFVGVTQGANEKLFF. The CDR3 region has the DNA TGTGCCAGCAGCTTTGTGGGGGTGACACAGGGGGCTAATGAAAAACTGTTTTTT.

The chain joins TRBV30 to TRBJ1-4, with D possibly being TRBD1 (5 bases). The V end lost 4 bases, the J end lost 8 bases, and 20 bases lay between the germline ends. This CDR3 region has 15 residues. CDR1 and CDR2 from the germline V gene are GTSNPN and SVGIG (reference sequence). The CDR3 here is CAWTYFERGLEKLFF. The CDR3 DNA reads as TGTGCCTGGACGTATTTTGAGAGGGGACTCGAAAAACTGTTTTTT. The complete variable domain, with remaining parts taken from reference TRBV30 and TRBJ1-4, reads SQTIHQWPATLVQPVGSPLSLECTVEGTSNPNLYWYRQAAGRGLQLLFYSVGIGQISSEVPQNLSASRPQDRQFILSSKKLLLSDSGFYLCAWTYFERGLEKLFFGSGTQLSVL.

The table lists this clone with a count of one. The chain combines TRBV7-2 with TRBJ2-5, with a possible D match to TRBD1 (5 bases). The germline V and J ends were trimmed by 3 bases and 0 bases, with 8 bases remaining between them. The CDR3 consists of 14 residues. CDR1 and CDR2 (germline): SGHTA, FQGNSA. The CDR3 region has the DNA TGTGCCAGCAGCTTTGACAGATACCAAGAGACCCAGTACTTC. As protein: CASSFDRYQETQYF.

This chain links TRBV5-1 with TRBJ2-5; D call uncertain. V shed 1 base and J shed 4 bases, with 11 bases lying between them. The CDR3 extends over 14 amino acids. CDR1 SGHRS and CDR2 YFSETQ come from the germline V gene. The CDR3 spells CASSLQTTAETQYF. The CDR3, as DNA: TGCGCCAGCAGCTTGCAAACTACGGCAGAGACCCAGTACTTC.